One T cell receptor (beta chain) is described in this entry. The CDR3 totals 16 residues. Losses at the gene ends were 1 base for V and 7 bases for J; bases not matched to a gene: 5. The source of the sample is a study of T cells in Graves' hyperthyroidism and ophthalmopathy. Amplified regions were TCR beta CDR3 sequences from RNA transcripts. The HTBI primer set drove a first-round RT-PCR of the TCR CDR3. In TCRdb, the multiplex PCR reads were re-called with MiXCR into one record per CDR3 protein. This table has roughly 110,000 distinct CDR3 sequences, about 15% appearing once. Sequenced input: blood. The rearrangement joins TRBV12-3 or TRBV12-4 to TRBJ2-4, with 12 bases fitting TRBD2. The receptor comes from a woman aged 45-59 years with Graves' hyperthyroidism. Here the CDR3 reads CASSLETSGRWNIQYF. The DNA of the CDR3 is TGTGCCAGCAGTTTAGAGACTAGCGGGAGATGGAACATTCAGTACTTC.